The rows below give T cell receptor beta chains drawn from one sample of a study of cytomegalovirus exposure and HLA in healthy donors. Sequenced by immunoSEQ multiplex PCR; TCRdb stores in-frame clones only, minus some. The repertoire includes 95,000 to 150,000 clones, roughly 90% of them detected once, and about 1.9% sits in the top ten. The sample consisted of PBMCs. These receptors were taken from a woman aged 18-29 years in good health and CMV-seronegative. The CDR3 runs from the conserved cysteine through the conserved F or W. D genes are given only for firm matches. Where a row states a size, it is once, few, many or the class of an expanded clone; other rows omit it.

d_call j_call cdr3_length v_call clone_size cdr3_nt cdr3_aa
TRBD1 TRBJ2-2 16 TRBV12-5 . TGTGCTAGTGGTCTGACGACAGGGGGCGTCACCGGGGAGCTGTTTTTT CASGLTTGGVTGELFF
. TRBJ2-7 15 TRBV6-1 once TGTGCCAGCAGTGAGGTCAGGGGTCCACCCTACGAGCAGTACTTC CASSEVRGPPYEQYF
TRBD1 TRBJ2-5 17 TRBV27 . TGTGCCAGCAGTTTAGTAGGTGGACAGGGTTTTTCGGAGACCCAGTACTTC CASSLVGGQGFSETQYF
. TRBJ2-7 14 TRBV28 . TGTGCCAGCAGTCCCCGTGGGGACATCTACGAGCAGTACTTC CASSPRGDIYEQYF
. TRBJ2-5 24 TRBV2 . TGTGCCAGCACCGGAGGGGATCCGGGACATCGAAGAGGACGGGGGGCCGGACTGATAGAGACCCAGTACTTC CASTGGDPGHRRGRGAGLIETQYF
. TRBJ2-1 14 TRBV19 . TGTGCCAGTAGTTCACTAGGGCCCTTATATGAGCAGTTCTTC CASSSLGPLYEQFF
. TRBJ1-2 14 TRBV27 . TGTGCCAGCTCGAAGCGGCGGACAGACTATGGCTACACCTTC CASSKRRTDYGYTF
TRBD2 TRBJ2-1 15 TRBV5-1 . TGCGCCAGCAGCTATGGACTAGTATCGAGCGGTGAGCAGTTCTTC CASSYGLVSSGEQFF
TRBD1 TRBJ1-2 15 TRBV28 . TGTGCCAGCAGTTCAAAACTGGGACAGGTTCTCGGCTACACCTTC CASSSKLGQVLGYTF
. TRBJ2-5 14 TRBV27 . TGTGCCAGCAGTTCGTACCCTCCGCGGGAGACCCAGTACTTC CASSSYPPRETQYF
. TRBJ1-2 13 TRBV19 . TGTGCCAGCAGGAAGATAGATGGCTATGGCTACACCTTC CASRKIDGYGYTF
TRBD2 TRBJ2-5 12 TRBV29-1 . TGCAGCGGCCTAAGCGGGGGGCGGACCCAGTACTTC CSGLSGGRTQYF
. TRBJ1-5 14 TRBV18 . TGTGCCAGCTCCCGGGGAAAGAGCAATCAGCCCCAGCATTTT CASSRGKSNQPQHF
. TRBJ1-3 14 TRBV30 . TGTGCCTGGTTGGAGCTGCCTTGGGGAAACACCATATATTTT CAWLELPWGNTIYF
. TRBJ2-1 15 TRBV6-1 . TGTGCCAGCAGTGAAGTGGAGAGCTCCTACAATGAGCAGTTCTTC CASSEVESSYNEQFF
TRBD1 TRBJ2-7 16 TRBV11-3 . TGTGCCAGCAGCCCAACGCCGGGACAGGGCTCCTACGAGCAGTACTTC CASSPTPGQGSYEQYF
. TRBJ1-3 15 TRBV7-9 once TGTGCCAGCAGCCCCGACAGTTACTCTGGAAACACCATATATTTT CASSPDSYSGNTIYF
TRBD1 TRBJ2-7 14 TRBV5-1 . TGCGCCAGCAGCCCGCAGGGACAGGGGGGCGAGCAGTACTTC CASSPQGQGGEQYF
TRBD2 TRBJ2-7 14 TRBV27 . TGTGCCAGCAGCTCAAGACTAGCGAACTACGAGCAGTACTTC CASSSRLANYEQYF
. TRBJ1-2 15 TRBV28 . TGTGCCAGCACCCCGGGGCAGGGGAGCAACTATGGCTACACCTTC CASTPGQGSNYGYTF
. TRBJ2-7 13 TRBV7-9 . TGTGCCAGCAGCTTAGTCCAGGTTGGCGAGCAGTACTTC CASSLVQVGEQYF
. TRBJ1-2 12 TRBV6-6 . TGTGCCAGCAGTCTTACGGGGAATGGCTACACCTTC CASSLTGNGYTF
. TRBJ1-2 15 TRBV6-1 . TGTGCCAGCAGTGAAGCTCAGGGGCCGGTCTATGGCTACACCTTC CASSEAQGPVYGYTF
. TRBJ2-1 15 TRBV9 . TGTGCCAGCAGCGTAGCGGGGGGCGGAAGCAATGAGCAGTTCTTC CASSVAGGGSNEQFF
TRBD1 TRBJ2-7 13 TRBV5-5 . TGTGCCAGCACCCGGGACAGGGGGCACGAGCAGTACTTC CASTRDRGHEQYF
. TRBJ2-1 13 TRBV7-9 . TGTGCCAGCAGCTTTCCTGGAGACAATGAGCAGTTCTTC CASSFPGDNEQFF